A selection of T cell receptor beta chains follows, all from one sample in a study of blood T cell repertoires in COVID-19. The table came from immunoSEQ multiplex PCR; TCRdb's copy has only in-frame clones and leaves some out. The sample includes over 110,000 clones, around 79% of them seen just once. The sequencing input was peripheral blood. All receptors derive from a man aged 60 to 69 with acute or convalescent COVID-19. Each CDR3 is given with its conserved first and last residue. The order of the fields is J gene, V gene, D gene, clone size, CDR3 protein, CDR3 DNA. A D gene is named only where the DNA matches it firmly. Not all rows give a size; the values are once, few, many and, for expanded clones, a class.

J: TRBJ2-6; V: TRBV19; D: .; size: .; CDR3: CASSMGQASGANVLTF; DNA: TGTGCCAGTAGTATGGGACAAGCCTCTGGGGCCAACGTCCTGACTTTC
J: TRBJ2-6; V: TRBV5-1; D: .; size: .; CDR3: CASRAGTGANVLTF; DNA: TGCGCCAGCAGAGCAGGGACTGGGGCCAACGTCCTGACTTTC
J: TRBJ2-2; V: TRBV6-2/TRBV6-3; D: .; size: .; CDR3: CASSDDSSTALSTGELFF; DNA: TGTGCCAGCAGCGACGATTCGTCGACAGCTCTTAGCACCGGGGAGCTGTTTTTT
J: TRBJ2-7; V: TRBV7-8; D: TRBD1; size: .; CDR3: CASSLPTGQGYEQYF; DNA: TGTGCCAGCAGCCTTCCGACAGGGCAAGGATACGAGCAGTACTTC
J: TRBJ2-3; V: TRBV10-3; D: .; size: once; CDR3: CAISDVVSTDTQYF; DNA: TGTGCCATCAGTGACGTTGTGAGCACAGATACGCAGTATTTT
J: TRBJ2-7; V: TRBV19; D: .; size: once; CDR3: CASGGYEQYF; DNA: TGTGCCAGTGGCGGCTACGAGCAGTACTTC
J: TRBJ2-2; V: TRBV9; D: .; size: few; CDR3: CASSVGSSNTGELFF; DNA: TGTGCCAGCAGCGTAGGTAGCAGTAACACCGGGGAGCTGTTTTTT
J: TRBJ1-3; V: TRBV6-6; D: .; size: .; CDR3: CASTPIIADSGNTIYF; DNA: TGTGCCAGCACCCCCATCATCGCGGACTCTGGAAACACCATATATTTT
J: TRBJ2-7; V: TRBV11-2; D: .; size: .; CDR3: CASSLAPGTYEQYF; DNA: TGTGCCAGCAGCTTAGCCCCCGGGACCTACGAGCAGTACTTC
J: TRBJ1-2; V: TRBV2; D: .; size: .; CDR3: CASSRDRILDYGYTF; DNA: TGTGCCAGCAGCCGCGACAGGATTCTAGACTATGGCTACACCTTC
J: TRBJ2-5; V: TRBV30; D: .; size: few; CDR3: CAWSESAETQYF; DNA: TGTGCCTGGAGTGAAAGCGCGGAGACCCAGTACTTC
J: TRBJ2-7; V: TRBV5-4; D: TRBD2; size: many; CDR3: CASSFLTSGILEQYF; DNA: TGTGCCAGCAGCTTCTTGACTAGCGGGATTCTCGAGCAGTACTTC
J: TRBJ2-1; V: TRBV28; D: TRBD1; size: .; CDR3: CASSSAGTGSYNEQFF; DNA: TGTGCCAGCAGCTCCGCCGGGACAGGCTCCTACAATGAGCAGTTCTTC
J: TRBJ2-7; V: TRBV28; D: TRBD1; size: .; CDR3: CASSRFTGGSYEQYF; DNA: TGTGCCAGCAGCCGGTTTACAGGGGGCTCCTACGAGCAGTACTTC
J: TRBJ1-2; V: TRBV24-1; D: .; size: .; CDR3: CATSRGDGYTF; DNA: TGTGCCACCAGTCGGGGGGATGGCTACACCTTC
J: TRBJ2-7; V: TRBV7-2; D: .; size: .; CDR3: CASSLGASSYEQYF; DNA: TGTGCCAGCAGCTTAGGGGCCAGCTCCTACGAGCAGTACTTC
J: TRBJ1-2; V: TRBV28; D: TRBD1; size: .; CDR3: CASSRNSGGGYGYTF; DNA: TGTGCCAGCAGCCGAAATTCAGGGGGTGGCTATGGCTACACCTTC
J: TRBJ2-2; V: TRBV5-1; D: .; size: .; CDR3: CASSGAALNTGELFF; DNA: TGCGCCAGCAGCGGGGCGGCGCTGAACACCGGGGAGCTGTTTTTT
J: TRBJ1-1; V: TRBV7-3; D: TRBD1; size: .; CDR3: CASSSGVGQGGTEAFF; DNA: TGTGCCAGCAGCTCAGGAGTGGGACAGGGTGGAACTGAAGCTTTCTTT
J: TRBJ1-1; V: TRBV5-1; D: .; size: .; CDR3: CASSSGAGLNTEAFF; DNA: TGCGCCAGCTCAAGTGGGGCAGGGCTGAACACTGAAGCTTTCTTT
J: TRBJ2-7; V: TRBV6-2/TRBV6-3; D: TRBD1; size: few; CDR3: CASSDRGYEQYF; DNA: TGTGCCAGCAGTGACAGGGGCTACGAGCAGTACTTC
J: TRBJ1-1; V: TRBV4-3; D: .; size: .; CDR3: CASSQGAGRTTEAFF; DNA: TGCGCCAGCAGCCAAGGGGCGGGAAGAACGACTGAAGCTTTCTTT
J: TRBJ2-7; V: TRBV19; D: TRBD1; size: .; CDR3: CASMDRTSYEQYF; DNA: TGTGCCAGTATGGACAGGACTTCCTACGAGCAGTACTTC
J: TRBJ1-1; V: TRBV10-2; D: .; size: .; CDR3: CAIKPQGNTEAFF; DNA: TGCGCCATCAAACCCCAGGGGAACACTGAAGCTTTCTTT
J: TRBJ1-2; V: TRBV4-3; D: .; size: .; CDR3: CASSQEGGDYGYTF; DNA: TGCGCCAGCAGCCAAGAGGGGGGGGACTATGGCTACACCTTC
J: TRBJ2-7; V: TRBV10-3; D: .; size: .; CDR3: CAISDRAHEQYF; DNA: TGTGCCATCAGTGACAGGGCTCACGAGCAGTACTTC
J: TRBJ1-2; V: TRBV7-2; D: .; size: .; CDR3: CASSPDSVYGYTF; DNA: TGTGCCAGCAGTCCTGACAGCGTCTATGGCTACACCTTC
J: TRBJ1-3; V: TRBV28; D: .; size: .; CDR3: CASVRTPGNTIYF; DNA: TGTGCCAGCGTGAGGACACCTGGAAACACCATATATTTT
J: TRBJ1-5; V: TRBV4-2; D: .; size: few; CDR3: CASSQDRSGLRSNQPQHF; DNA: TGTGCCAGCAGCCAAGATCGATCGGGGTTAAGGAGCAATCAGCCCCAGCATTTT
J: TRBJ1-4; V: TRBV7-9; D: .; size: .; CDR3: CASSLPATNEKLFF; DNA: TGTGCCAGCAGCTTACCAGCAACTAATGAAAAACTGTTTTTT
J: TRBJ2-1; V: TRBV11-2; D: .; size: .; CDR3: CASSQARVEQFF; DNA: TGTGCCAGCAGCCAGGCGAGGGTTGAGCAGTTCTTC
J: TRBJ1-1; V: TRBV29-1; D: .; size: .; CDR3: CSVRTVNTEAFF; DNA: TGCAGCGTTCGCACAGTGAACACTGAAGCTTTCTTT
J: TRBJ2-7; V: TRBV9; D: .; size: .; CDR3: CASSVDGGSFPREQYF; DNA: TGTGCCAGCAGCGTAGATGGAGGGAGTTTTCCCCGGGAGCAGTACTTC
J: TRBJ2-2; V: TRBV3-1/TRBV3-2; D: .; size: many; CDR3: CASSQAPTGELFF; DNA: TGTGCCAGCAGCCAGGCCCCCACCGGGGAGCTGTTTTTT
J: TRBJ1-1; V: TRBV5-1; D: .; size: .; CDR3: CASSVDGAEAFF; DNA: TGCGCCAGCAGCGTGGACGGTGCTGAAGCTTTCTTT
J: TRBJ1-3; V: TRBV5-1; D: .; size: .; CDR3: CASSLGPGGTGNTIYF; DNA: TGCGCCAGCAGCTTGGGGCCGGGAGGAACTGGAAACACCATATATTTT
J: TRBJ1-5; V: TRBV2; D: .; size: .; CDR3: CASSEAARQNQPQHF; DNA: TGTGCCAGCAGTGAAGCGGCCAGGCAGAATCAGCCCCAGCATTTT
J: TRBJ1-2; V: TRBV28; D: TRBD1; size: .; CDR3: CASSTTGEAYGYTF; DNA: TGTGCCAGCAGTACCACAGGGGAGGCCTATGGCTACACCTTC